The clone carrying this T cell receptor (beta chain) was seen a single time. V was cut by 3 bases and J by 3 bases, with 9 bases left in between. CDR1 and CDR2 (germline): MNHEY, SMNVEV (reference sequence). The CDR3 totals 14 residues. Cohort placement rested on clinical history that participants reported themselves. Under the authors' procedure: Nucleated cell number was recorded as an estimate derived from reference gene primer amplification. Sequencing was performed with immunoSEQ multiplex PCR; in TCRdb, only in-frame clones are kept and a portion is missing. V, J and clone size are those of that table, while D and trimming were read from the DNA. The sample includes 200,000 or so clones, about nine tenths of them seen just once. The data were taken from a study of blood T cell repertoires in COVID-19. About the research overall: The recovered donors of Cohort 3 showed two negative PCRs, clearance, or symptom resolution. Both acute and convalescent COVID-19 samples were obtained from the United States, Italy and Spain.

The specimen sequenced was PBMCs or T cells enriched from blood (not recorded which). The chain uses TRBV27 and TRBJ1-5, with D possibly matching TRBD1 (5 bases). The sequence derives from a young man in a cohort exposed to, infected with or recovered from COVID-19 (not recorded which). The CDR3 sequence: CASSFWGTNQPQHF. CDR3 in DNA: TGTGCCAGCAGTTTCTGGGGCACCAATCAGCCCCAGCATTTT.